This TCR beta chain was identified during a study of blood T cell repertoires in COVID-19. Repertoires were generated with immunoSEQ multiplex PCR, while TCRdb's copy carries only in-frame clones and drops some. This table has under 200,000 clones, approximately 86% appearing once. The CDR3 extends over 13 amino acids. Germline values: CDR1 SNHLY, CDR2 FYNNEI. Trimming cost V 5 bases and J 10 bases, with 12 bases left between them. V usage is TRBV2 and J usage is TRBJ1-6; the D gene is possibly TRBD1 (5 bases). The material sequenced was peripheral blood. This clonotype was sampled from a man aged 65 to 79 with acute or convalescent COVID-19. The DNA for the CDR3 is TGTGCCAGCAGTTCAGGGTTATGGTCACCCCTCCACTTT. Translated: CASSSGLWSPLHF.